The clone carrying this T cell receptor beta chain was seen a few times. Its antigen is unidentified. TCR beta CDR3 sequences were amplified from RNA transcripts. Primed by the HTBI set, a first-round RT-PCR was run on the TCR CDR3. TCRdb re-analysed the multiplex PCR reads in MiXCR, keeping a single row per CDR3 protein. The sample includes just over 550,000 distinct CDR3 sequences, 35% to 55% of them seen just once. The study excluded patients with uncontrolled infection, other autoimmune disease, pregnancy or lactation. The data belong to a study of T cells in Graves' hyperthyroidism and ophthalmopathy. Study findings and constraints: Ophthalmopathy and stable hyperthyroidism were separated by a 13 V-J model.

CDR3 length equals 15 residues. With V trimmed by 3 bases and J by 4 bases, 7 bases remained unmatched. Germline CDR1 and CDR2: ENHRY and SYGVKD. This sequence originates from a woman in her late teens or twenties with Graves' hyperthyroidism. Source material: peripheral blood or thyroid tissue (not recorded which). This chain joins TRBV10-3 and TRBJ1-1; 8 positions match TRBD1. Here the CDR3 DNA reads TGTGCCATCAGTGATCCCGGACAGGGAGGCACTGAAGCTTTCTTT. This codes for CAISDPGQGGTEAFF.